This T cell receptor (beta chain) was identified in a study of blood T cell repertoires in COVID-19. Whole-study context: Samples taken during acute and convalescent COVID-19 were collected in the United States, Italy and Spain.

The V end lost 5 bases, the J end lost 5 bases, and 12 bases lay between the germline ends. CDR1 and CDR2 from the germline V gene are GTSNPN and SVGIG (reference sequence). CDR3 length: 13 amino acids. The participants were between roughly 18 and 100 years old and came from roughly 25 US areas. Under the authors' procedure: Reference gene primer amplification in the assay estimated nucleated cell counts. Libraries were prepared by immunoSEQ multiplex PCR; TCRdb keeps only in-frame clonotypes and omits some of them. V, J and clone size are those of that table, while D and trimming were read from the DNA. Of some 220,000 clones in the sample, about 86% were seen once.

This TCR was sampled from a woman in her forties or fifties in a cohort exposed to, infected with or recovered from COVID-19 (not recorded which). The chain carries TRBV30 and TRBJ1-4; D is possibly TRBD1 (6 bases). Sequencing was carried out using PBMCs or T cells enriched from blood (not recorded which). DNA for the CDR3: TGTGCCTGGGGGGGGGCCTTAAATGAAAAACTGTTTTTT. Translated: CAWGGALNEKLFF.